These T cell receptor beta chains were read from a single sample in a study of blood T cell repertoires in COVID-19. TCRdb keeps only in-frame clones here, not all; method: immunoSEQ multiplex PCR. This sample carries around 240,000 clones, just under 90% of them seen once, and the ten largest clones take about 1%. The source material was PBMCs or T cells enriched from blood (not recorded which). The source of these receptors is a man aged 50 or older who had been exposed to COVID-19. CDR3s include the opening cysteine and the closing phenylalanine or tryptophan. The order of the fields is V gene, CDR3 protein.

>TRBV18
CASSPSRDFNYGYTF
>TRBV18
CASSPDRGSGYTF
>TRBV5-4
CASSFSGGQDEQYF
>TRBV9
CASSVGAGRANYGYTF
>TRBV6-2/TRBV6-3
CASSGVVPSTDTQYF
>TRBV19
CASTQRALNYGYTF
>TRBV5-1
CASSPGGQGNEQFF
>TRBV28
CASSPYTGYTEAFF
>TRBV2
CASLRGPEAFF
>TRBV3-1/TRBV3-2
CASSRTSNSPLHF
>TRBV28
CASSSPPANTGELFF
>TRBV6-5
CASSYSGRFQETQYF
>TRBV7-9
CASSLGAASDTTGELFF
>TRBV3-1/TRBV3-2
CASSHPGRSTDTQYF
>TRBV11-2
CASSYAAGSSYNEQFF
>TRBV7-3
CASSWDSETGELFF
>TRBV5-1
CASSLGWDRGPGSNEQFF
>TRBV2
CASRRTSPRDTQYF
>TRBV18
CASSPGQVQNTGELFF
>TRBV10-3
CAISEPGHWKNTGELFF
>TRBV7-8
CASSPTFSGGFYEQYF
>TRBV28
CASSSGTGEYGYTF
>TRBV3-1/TRBV3-2
CASSQVGEAGEQYF
>TRBV18
CASSPPGHRGEKLFF
>TRBV3-1/TRBV3-2
CASSPYTGELFF
>TRBV6-1
CASSEEGDLSGNTIYF
>TRBV6-4
CASSEGAGGGNEQFF
>TRBV2
CASSRAGYSNQPQHF
>TRBV18
CASSPDQGEALHF
>TRBV2
CASPGGKNRGSNYGYTF
>TRBV4-1
CASSPSRREGGYGYTF
>TRBV28
CASSDVTAYGYTF
>TRBV10-1
CASSERPAGGLDTGELFF
>TRBV28
CASSLGGGPAYNEQFF
>TRBV5-6
CASSSLTGNTEAFF
>TRBV5-1
CASSWDSYNSPLHF
>TRBV5-5
CASNWGVGDEQYF
>TRBV5-6
CASSFRQGLNTEAFF
>TRBV5-1
CASSLDRPRTNEKLFF
>TRBV19
CASGQGMYNEQFF
>TRBV3-1/TRBV3-2
CASSQLRGPATNEKLFF
>TRBV28
CASNLQGGTDTQYF
>TRBV13
CASIDPGGQPQHF
>TRBV7-2
CASSLYPDRGNEKLFF
>TRBV10-3
CAISAVGGFRSTEAFF
>TRBV29-1
CSVLLTTNTGELFF
>TRBV30
CAWSVRLWSPEGYTF
>TRBV19
CASSALTSYGYTF
>TRBV5-1
CASSSQGDYGYTF
>TRBV7-9
CASSLVAVGTEAFF
>TRBV9
CASSVGGTGSYGYTF
>TRBV27
CASSLRKGGGTEAFF
>TRBV4-2
CASSQVGGDGYTF
>TRBV4-1
CASSSDRGRDTF
>TRBV19
CASSLPEREGDTGELFF
>TRBV5-1
CASSFRDRRDYGYTF
>TRBV7-2
CASSPDRGENSPLHF
>TRBV5-1
CASSPEGLMNTEAFF